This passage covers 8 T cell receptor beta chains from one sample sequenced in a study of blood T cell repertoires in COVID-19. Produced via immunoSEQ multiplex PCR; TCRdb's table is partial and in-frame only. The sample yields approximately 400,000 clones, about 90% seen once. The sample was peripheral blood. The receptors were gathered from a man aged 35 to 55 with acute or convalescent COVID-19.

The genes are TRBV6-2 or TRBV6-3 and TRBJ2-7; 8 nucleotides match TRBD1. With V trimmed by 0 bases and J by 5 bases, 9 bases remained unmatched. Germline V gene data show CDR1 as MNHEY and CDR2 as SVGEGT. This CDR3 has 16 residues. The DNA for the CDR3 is TGTGCCAGCAGTTACTCGGCCGAACAGGGGGGTCACGAGCAGTACTTC. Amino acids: CASSYSAEQGGHEQYF.

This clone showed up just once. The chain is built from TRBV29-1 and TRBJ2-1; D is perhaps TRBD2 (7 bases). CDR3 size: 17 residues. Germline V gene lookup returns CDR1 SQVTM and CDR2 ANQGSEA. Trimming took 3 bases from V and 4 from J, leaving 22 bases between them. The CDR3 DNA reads TGCAGCGTTGACCCGTGGCGGGGGCCTAAGGGTTACAATGAGCAGTTCTTC. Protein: CSVDPWRGPKGYNEQFF.

As DNA, the CDR3 is TGTGCCAGCAGCTTGACAGGGGCCGGGGAGCTGTTTTTT. Translating gives CASSLTGAGELFF. V gene TRBV11-3 combines with J gene TRBJ2-2; 8 positions agree with TRBD1. The CDR3 has 13 amino acids. Looked up from germline, CDR1 is SGHNT and CDR2 is YENEEA. With V trimmed by 3 bases and J by 6 bases, 0 bases remained unmatched.

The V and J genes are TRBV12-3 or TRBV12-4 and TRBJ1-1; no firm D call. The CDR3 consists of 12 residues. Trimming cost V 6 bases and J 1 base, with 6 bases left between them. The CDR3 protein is CASRTKNTEAFF. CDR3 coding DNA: TGTGCCAGCAGGACTAAGAACACTGAAGCTTTCTTT.

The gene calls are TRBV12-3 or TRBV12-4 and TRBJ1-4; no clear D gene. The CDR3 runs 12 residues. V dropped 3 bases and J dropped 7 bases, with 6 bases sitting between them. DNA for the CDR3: TGTGCCAGCAGTTTCAGTGTTGAAAAACTGTTTTTT. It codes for CASSFSVEKLFF.

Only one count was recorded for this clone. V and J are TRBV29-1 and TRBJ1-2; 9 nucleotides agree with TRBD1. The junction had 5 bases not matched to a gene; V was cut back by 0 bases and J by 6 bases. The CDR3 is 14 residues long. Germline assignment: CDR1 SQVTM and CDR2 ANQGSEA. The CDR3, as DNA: TGCAGCGTTGAAGATCAGGGACAGGGAGATGGCTACACCTTC. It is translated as CSVEDQGQGDGYTF.

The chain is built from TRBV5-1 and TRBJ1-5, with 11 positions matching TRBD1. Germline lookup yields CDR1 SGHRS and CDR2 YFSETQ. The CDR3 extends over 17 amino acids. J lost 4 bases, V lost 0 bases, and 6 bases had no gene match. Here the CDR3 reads CASSLAGTGGPNQPQHF. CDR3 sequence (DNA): TGCGCCAGCAGCTTGGCCGGGACAGGGGGTCCTAATCAGCCCCAGCATTTT.

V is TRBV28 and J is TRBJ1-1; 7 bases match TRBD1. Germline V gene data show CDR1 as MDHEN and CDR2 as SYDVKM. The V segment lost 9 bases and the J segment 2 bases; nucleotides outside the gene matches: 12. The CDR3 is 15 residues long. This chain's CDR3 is CASVTGDHRNTEAFF. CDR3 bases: TGTGCCAGTGTAACAGGGGACCACCGCAACACTGAAGCTTTCTTT.